Listed below are T cell receptor beta chains from one sample, sequenced in a study of blood T cell repertoires in COVID-19. Repertoires were generated with immunoSEQ multiplex PCR, while TCRdb's copy carries only in-frame clones and drops some. The sample includes 100,000 to 150,000 clones, roughly nine tenths of them seen just once. Sequencing was carried out using peripheral blood. Receptors originate from a woman between 65 and 79 years old with COVID-19, enrolled during active disease. Each CDR3 is given with its conserved first and last residue. Fields, in order: J gene, D gene, clone size, V gene, CDR3 DNA, CDR3 protein. A D gene is named only where the DNA matches it firmly. Expanded clones get a size class; other rows say once, few or many, or leave the size out.

TRBJ2-7,NA,NA,TRBV30,TGTGCCTGGAGTTTGCCGGTTACCAACTACGAGCAGTACTTC,CAWSLPVTNYEQYF
TRBJ2-2,NA,NA,TRBV9,TGTGCCAGCAGCCCAGGACGGCCCAGGGGCACCGGGGAGCTGTTTTTT,CASSPGRPRGTGELFF
TRBJ1-3,NA,NA,TRBV18,TGTGCCAGCTCACCACCGTATCAATTGGTAGGGGCTGGAAACACCATATATTTT,CASSPPYQLVGAGNTIYF
TRBJ1-1,NA,NA,TRBV7-9,TGTGCCAGCAGCTTGCGAGGGGCCGGGGGCACTGAAGCTTTCTTT,CASSLRGAGGTEAFF
TRBJ1-6,TRBD1,NA,TRBV11-2,TGTGCCAGCAGCTCCGACAGGGGGCTTTCACCCCTCCACTTT,CASSSDRGLSPLHF
TRBJ1-2,NA,few,TRBV3-1/TRBV3-2,TGTGCCAGCAGCCAACCCGGTAAAGGAGGCGGCTACACCTTC,CASSQPGKGGGYTF
TRBJ1-6,NA,NA,TRBV5-4,TGTGCCAGCAGCGCAAGACAGGATTCCACTAGATCACCCCTCCACTTT,CASSARQDSTRSPLHF
TRBJ2-3,NA,NA,TRBV5-1,TGCGCCAGCAGAAGCGGGAGCACAGATACGCAGTATTTT,CASRSGSTDTQYF
TRBJ2-1,TRBD2,NA,TRBV7-3,TGTGCCAGCAGCTTATTAGGCGGGGGGGCCGTGCATGAGCAGTTCTTC,CASSLLGGGAVHEQFF
TRBJ2-4,TRBD2,NA,TRBV19,TGTGCCAGTAGTATGAACGGGGGGACCCAAAACATTCAGTACTTC,CASSMNGGTQNIQYF
TRBJ1-5,NA,NA,TRBV10-3,TGTGCCATCAGTGAGTTAGGGGAGGGTGATGGGCCCCAGCATTTT,CAISELGEGDGPQHF
TRBJ2-6,NA,NA,TRBV14,TGTGCCAGCGGGCCCCAGGGCTCTGGGGCCAACGTCCTGACTTTC,CASGPQGSGANVLTF
TRBJ2-7,TRBD1,NA,TRBV12-3/TRBV12-4,TGTGCCAGCACCCTGACAGGGACCTACGAGCAGTACTTC,CASTLTGTYEQYF
TRBJ1-2,NA,NA,TRBV5-5,TGTGCCAGCAGCCCCCTGGGGGGGAAGGGGAACTATGGCTACACCTTC,CASSPLGGKGNYGYTF
TRBJ1-6,TRBD1,NA,TRBV10-3,TGTGCCATCAGTGACCTGGGACAGGGCGAACCTTACAACTTT,CAISDLGQGEPYNF
TRBJ2-7,NA,NA,TRBV2,TGTGCCAGCAGCGGGAGCTCCTACGAGCAGTACTTC,CASSGSSYEQYF
TRBJ1-2,NA,NA,TRBV30,TGTGCCTGGAGCGCCAGGGGATATGGCTACACCTTC,CAWSARGYGYTF
TRBJ2-7,TRBD2,once,TRBV11-3,TGTGCCAGCAGCAGCGGGACTCTCAGCGAGCAGTACTTC,CASSSGTLSEQYF
TRBJ1-3,NA,NA,TRBV5-1,TGCGCCAGCAGCGGCGGTGGCCCTGGAAACACCATATATTTT,CASSGGGPGNTIYF
TRBJ2-7,NA,NA,TRBV28,TGTGCCAGCACCCCCGATCGGAGCGAGCAGTACTTC,CASTPDRSEQYF
TRBJ2-3,TRBD1,NA,TRBV5-1,TGCGCCAGCAGCGACCGAGCAGGGGGAGATACGCAGTATTTT,CASSDRAGGDTQYF
TRBJ2-3,TRBD2,NA,TRBV6-5,TGTGCCAGCAGTTCGGAAGCGGGGCTAAGCACAGATACGCAGTATTTT,CASSSEAGLSTDTQYF
TRBJ2-3,TRBD1,NA,TRBV5-8,TGTGCCAGCAGCCAGGGGACAGCAATCACAGATACGCAGTATTTT,CASSQGTAITDTQYF
TRBJ1-2,NA,NA,TRBV3-1/TRBV3-2,TGTGCCAGCAGCCAAGATGCGTCGGGAGTTCGGGGCTATGGCTACACCTTC,CASSQDASGVRGYGYTF
TRBJ2-1,TRBD2,NA,TRBV4-2,TGTGCCAGCAGCCCGACTAGCGGGGGCAACAATGAGCAGTTCTTC,CASSPTSGGNNEQFF
TRBJ2-7,NA,NA,TRBV5-1,TGCGCCAGCAGCTTGCGCCCAGGTCGCTCCTACGAGCAGTACTTC,CASSLRPGRSYEQYF
TRBJ1-1,TRBD1,NA,TRBV7-9,TGTGCCAGCAGCTTAGCGCTAGGGACAGGGCTGAACACTGAAGCTTTCTTT,CASSLALGTGLNTEAFF
TRBJ2-7,TRBD1,few,TRBV10-1,TGCGCCAGCAAACGGGACAGGGGGCGCGGATCCTACGAGCAGTACTTC,CASKRDRGRGSYEQYF
TRBJ1-2,NA,NA,TRBV6-2/TRBV6-3,TGTGCCAGCAGTTACCAGGGCAGGGTAGGAAGCTATGGCTACACCTTC,CASSYQGRVGSYGYTF
TRBJ2-7,NA,NA,TRBV2,TGTGCCAGCAGTGAGTTGAGCGAGCAGTACTTC,CASSELSEQYF
TRBJ1-3,NA,NA,TRBV5-1,TGCGCCAGCCAACAGGGCTCTTCTGGAAACACCATATATTTT,CASQQGSSGNTIYF
TRBJ2-1,TRBD2,NA,TRBV7-9,TGTGCCAGCAGCCAATGGGGTATTTCAGGCGGGGGGCAGAACAATGAGCAGTTCTTC,CASSQWGISGGGQNNEQFF
TRBJ1-2,TRBD1,NA,TRBV2,TGTGCCAGCAGGCGGGACAGGGGGCCGGGTAACTATGGCTACACCTTC,CASRRDRGPGNYGYTF
TRBJ1-1,TRBD1,few,TRBV28,TGTGCCAGCAGTTCTGGGGGGACAGTTGCTGAAGCTTTCTTT,CASSSGGTVAEAFF
TRBJ1-2,NA,NA,TRBV2,TGTGCCAGCGGGGCCGGGGGGTTGAGCTATGGCTACACCTTC,CASGAGGLSYGYTF
TRBJ1-2,NA,NA,TRBV6-6,TGTGCCAGCAGCTCTCGACAGTCTCTAGGCTATGGCTACACCTTC,CASSSRQSLGYGYTF
TRBJ2-7,NA,NA,TRBV5-1,TGCGCCAGCAGCTTGGCCGGGCAGGGGTGGTACGAGCAGTACTTC,CASSLAGQGWYEQYF
TRBJ2-1,TRBD2,NA,TRBV11-2,TGTGCCAGCAGCGTATACGGACTAGCGCTGGAAAATGAGCAGTTCTTC,CASSVYGLALENEQFF
TRBJ2-5,TRBD2,NA,TRBV28,TGTGCCAGCAGTGTGGGACTAGCGGGGGAGCTCGGGGTGACCCAGTACTTC,CASSVGLAGELGVTQYF
TRBJ1-4,NA,NA,TRBV28,TGTGCCAGCAGTTTAGGGGGGAGGACTAATGAAAAACTGTTTTTT,CASSLGGRTNEKLFF
TRBJ1-3,TRBD1,NA,TRBV15,TGTGCCACCAGTTCGCCGGGACAGGGGGCTGGAAACACCATATATTTT,CATSSPGQGAGNTIYF
TRBJ1-2,TRBD1,NA,TRBV7-7,TGTGCTAGCAGCTTAACGGGACAGGGAAAGTATGGCTACACCTTC,CASSLTGQGKYGYTF
TRBJ2-1,TRBD2,once,TRBV5-1,TGCGCCAGCAGCTTGGTGGGCCTAGCGGGATACAATGAGCAGTTCTTC,CASSLVGLAGYNEQFF
TRBJ1-1,NA,NA,TRBV19,TGTGCCAGTAGGAACAGGGCCCGACATTTGAACACTGAAGCTTTCTTT,CASRNRARHLNTEAFF
TRBJ2-5,NA,few,TRBV10-1,TGCGCCAGCAGTGGAGGAAGGAGCAAGCTCGGGCAAGAGACCCAGTACTTC,CASSGGRSKLGQETQYF
TRBJ2-1,TRBD1,NA,TRBV4-1,TGCGCCAGCAGCCTAAGGAGGGGACAGGGGGCCAGCAATGAGCAGTTCTTC,CASSLRRGQGASNEQFF
TRBJ2-3,NA,NA,TRBV19,TGTGCCAGTAGTATAAGTGGGAGCGGTAGCACAGATACGCAGTATTTT,CASSISGSGSTDTQYF
TRBJ1-5,NA,NA,TRBV19,TGTGCCAGTAGTATAGATGCATCGGCCAGGGTTGGTCAGCCCCAGCATTTT,CASSIDASARVGQPQHF
TRBJ1-1,NA,NA,TRBV30,TGTGCCTGGAATAGGGGGAGTGGAACTGAAGCTTTCTTT,CAWNRGSGTEAFF
TRBJ1-3,NA,NA,TRBV3-1/TRBV3-2,TGTGCCAGCAGCCAGGACAGCCACTCTGGAAACACCATATATTTT,CASSQDSHSGNTIYF
TRBJ1-4,NA,NA,TRBV5-5,TGTGCCAGCAGCTTGGGGCTTCGTACTGAAAAACTGTTTTTT,CASSLGLRTEKLFF
TRBJ1-6,NA,NA,TRBV18,TGTGCCAGCTCACCATCCAGGGTGATTGAACCCCTCCACTTT,CASSPSRVIEPLHF
TRBJ2-1,NA,NA,TRBV6-5,TGTGCCAGCAGTTACCGGCGGAACAATGAGCAGTTCTTC,CASSYRRNNEQFF
TRBJ2-7,TRBD1,NA,TRBV2,TGTGCCAGCGGGAAGGGACAGGGGGTTTACGAGCAGTACTTC,CASGKGQGVYEQYF
TRBJ2-3,NA,once,TRBV7-9,TGTGCCAGCAGCTATAGCCAGGGTTACGGCACAGATACGCAGTATTTT,CASSYSQGYGTDTQYF
TRBJ1-1,NA,NA,TRBV2,TGTGCCAGCAAGCCCATAATTGAAGCTTTCTTT,CASKPIIEAFF